These 21 T cell receptor beta chains were all obtained from the same sample, sequenced in a study of OX40 agonist ivuxolimab in advanced cancers. TCRdb keeps only in-frame clones here, not all; method: immunoSEQ multiplex PCR. The sample includes about 90,000 clones, approximately 85% of them seen just once. This sample comprised CD4+ or CD8+ T cells sorted from blood, obtained in a trial of the OX40 agonist ivuxolimab. These TCRs come from an adult with an advanced solid tumor such as melanoma, head and neck, liver or kidney cancer.

The chain uses TRBV6-5 and TRBJ2-1, with TRBD1 matching 11 bases. The length of the CDR3 is 15 residues. In germline, CDR1 is MNHEY, CDR2 SVGAGI. V gave up 8 bases and J gave up 6 bases; unmatched junction bases: 9. Here the CDR3 DNA reads TGTGCCAGCGGCATCCGCGGGACAGGGGGCAATGAGCAGTTCTTC. This translates into CASGIRGTGGNEQFF.

This rearrangement joins TRBV11-1 to TRBJ2-3, with D uncertain. CDR1 is SGHAT and CDR2 is FQDESV in the germline V gene (reference sequence). The CDR3 is 15 amino acids. V dropped 3 bases and J dropped 6 bases, with 16 bases sitting between them. The CDR3 region has the DNA TGTGCCAGCAGCTTTGCGTCCTCAATTTCCGATACGCAGTATTTT. This encodes CASSFASSISDTQYF.

This chain uses TRBV6-6 with TRBJ2-6; D might be TRBD2 (5 bases). The CDR3 is made up of 14 amino acids. The germline gives CDR1 MNHNY, CDR2 SVGAGI (reference sequence). V was shortened by 8 bases and J by 1 base, with 9 bases between the two germline ends. CDR3 sequence: CASGRDSGANVLTF. The CDR3 nucleotides are TGTGCCAGCGGTCGGGATTCTGGGGCCAACGTCCTGACTTTC.

The V gene is TRBV5-5, the J gene TRBJ2-1, with TRBD2 as a possible D gene (5 bases). Germline CDR1 SGHKS, CDR2 YYEKEE (reference sequence). The CDR3 spans 14 residues. V dropped 7 bases and J dropped 5 bases, with 16 bases sitting between them. CDR3 sequence: CASHGVQADNEQFF. The CDR3 DNA reads as TGTGCCAGCCACGGGGTGCAAGCGGACAATGAGCAGTTCTTC.

The CDR3 DNA follows: TGTGCCAGCAGCTTAGAGGGGGGGACTGAAGCTTTCTTT. Its protein product is CASSLEGGTEAFF. The gene calls are TRBV11-3 and TRBJ1-1, with a tentative D call TRBD1 (5 bases). Germline V gene lookup returns CDR1 SGHNT and CDR2 YENEEA. CDR3 length: 13 residues. The germline V and J ends were trimmed by 0 bases and 5 bases, with 7 bases remaining between them.

The chain has TRBV28 and TRBJ2-7, with D perhaps matching TRBD2 (5 bases). This CDR3 contains 13 residues. Between the trimmed V and J ends, which lost 3 bases and 3 bases, there was a span of 9 bases. Germline values: CDR1 MDHEN, CDR2 SYDVKM. CDR3 DNA sequence: TGTGCCAGCAGTTTGACGGGAAACTACGAGCAGTACGTC. Translating it yields CASSLTGNYEQYV.

This chain links TRBV28 with TRBJ2-7; perhaps TRBD1 as D (5 bases). Germline V CDR1 and CDR2: MDHEN, SYDVKM. V shed 11 bases and J shed 0 bases, with 11 bases lying between them. The CDR3 loop spans 12 amino acids. CDR3 residues: CAGAERSYEQYF. The CDR3 nucleotides read TGTGCCGGGGCTGAACGCTCCTACGAGCAGTACTTC.

The chain couples TRBV2 to TRBJ1-2, with D unclear. Germline V gives CDR1 SNHLY, CDR2 FYNNEI. The V end was cut by 2 bases, the J end by 7 bases, with 14 bases between. This CDR3 spans 14 amino acids. For the CDR3, the DNA is TGTGCCAGCAGTGAAACTAGGAGCAGCGCTGGCTACACCTTC. The encoded protein is CASSETRSSAGYTF.

The V and J genes are TRBV9 and TRBJ2-6; D is uncertain. V was cut by 1 base and J by 0 bases, with 14 bases left in between. The length of the CDR3 is 18 residues. Germline V gives CDR1 SGDLS, CDR2 YYNGEE. The DNA of the CDR3 is TGTGCCAGCAGCGTATATCCAGTAGGCAGCTCTGGGGCCAACGTCCTGACTTTC. Its protein is CASSVYPVGSSGANVLTF.

This clone was picked up one time. The chain has TRBV19 and TRBJ2-2; D unresolved. CDR1 is LNHDA, CDR2 SQIVND, per germline (reference sequence). V was trimmed by 4 bases and J by 6 bases, leaving 21 bases between them. This CDR3 comprises 17 residues. DNA of the CDR3: TGTGCCAGTAGTAAGACCCGAATCGGAGTCTCACCCGGGGAGCTGTTTTTT. The encoded protein is CASSKTRIGVSPGELFF. Supplemented by reference TRBV19 and TRBJ2-2, the full variable domain reads DGGITQSPKYLFRKEGQNVTLSCEQNLNHDAMYWYRQDPGQGLRLIYYSQIVNDFQKGDIAEGYSVSREKKESFPLTVTSAQKNPTAFYLCASSKTRIGVSPGELFFGEGSRLTVL.

V usage is TRBV28 and J usage is TRBJ1-1; possible D gene TRBD1, 6 bases. This CDR3 has 14 residues. Trimming pared 3 bases from V and 3 bases from J, leaving 11 bases between. The germline V gene encodes CDR1 MDHEN and CDR2 SYDVKM. The CDR3: CASSFLGQYTEAFF. The CDR3 DNA reads as TGTGCCAGCAGTTTCCTAGGACAGTACACTGAAGCTTTCTTT.

The chain couples TRBV18 to TRBJ1-2; 8 bases are shared with TRBD1. The germline V gene has CDR1 KGHSH and CDR2 LQKENI. This CDR3 comprises 14 residues. V lost 3 bases to trimming and J lost 5 bases; unmatched junction nucleotides: 5. This chain's CDR3 is CASSPPGTGYGYTF. In DNA, the CDR3 is TGTGCCAGCTCACCGCCCGGGACAGGTTATGGCTACACCTTC.

The V call is TRBV27, the J call TRBJ1-5; D is unclear. Trimming removed 3 bases from V and 1 base from J, with 7 bases in between. Per germline, CDR1 MNHEY and CDR2 SMNVEV (reference sequence). The CDR3 sequence is 14 residues long. CDR3 region: CASSFQQSNQPQHF. CDR3 DNA sequence: TGTGCCAGCAGTTTCCAACAGAGCAATCAGCCCCAGCATTTT.

The CDR3 region is CASRLRVRGTEAFF. CDR3 nucleotides: TGTGCCAGCAGGCTGCGTGTGCGTGGGACTGAAGCTTTCTTT. The V and J genes are TRBV28 and TRBJ1-1; D not resolved. The CDR3 runs to 14 residues. Germline CDR1 reads MDHEN; CDR2 reads SYDVKM. V was trimmed by 6 bases and J by 5 bases, leaving 16 bases between them.

The chain links TRBV4-2 to TRBJ1-3; D ambiguous. Germline lookup yields CDR1 LGHNA and CDR2 YNFKEQ. This CDR3 is built from 16 residues. Deletions cut 0 bases from V and 0 bases from J, with 9 bases between. The CDR3 sequence is CASSQDGRSSGNTIYF. The CDR3 coding sequence is TGTGCCAGCAGCCAAGATGGCCGGAGCTCTGGAAACACCATATATTTT.

The J gene is TRBJ2-3, the V gene TRBV7-8; the match to TRBD2 covers 9 bases. The CDR3 loop spans 15 amino acids. CDR1 and CDR2 from the germline V gene are SGHVS and FQNEAQ. Trimming took 2 bases from V and 8 from J; bases not matched to a gene: 8. The CDR3 bases are TGTGCCAGCAGCTTACATAGCGGGAGTCGTGCTACGCAGTATTTT. Its translation is CASSLHSGSRATQYF. Looking up the rest from reference TRBV7-8 and TRBJ2-3 gives the full variable domain: GAGVSQSPRYKVAKRGQDVALRCDPISGHVSLFWYQQALGQGPEFLTYFQNEAQLDKSGLPSDRFFAERPEGSVSTLKIQRTQQEDSAVYLCASSLHSGSRATQYFGPGTRLTVL.

This rearrangement joins TRBV9 to TRBJ1-5, with 9 bases aligning to TRBD1. CDR3 length: 15 residues. Germline V gene sequence: CDR1 SGDLS, CDR2 YYNGEE. Trimming cost V 4 bases and J 2 bases; bases outside gene matches: 4. The CDR3 protein is CASSRDRAGNQPQHF. CDR3 DNA sequence: TGTGCCAGCAGCCGGGACAGGGCGGGCAATCAGCCCCAGCATTTT.

The chain recombines TRBV7-3 with TRBJ2-3; TRBD2 might be the D (6 bases). V dropped 5 bases and J dropped 1 base, with 13 bases sitting between them. CDR3 length: 15 amino acids. CDR1 and CDR2 (germline): SGHTA, FQGTGA. CDR3 in DNA: TGTGCCAGCAGCAAAATGGGGGGAGGCACAGATACGCAGTATTTT. The encoded protein is CASSKMGGGTDTQYF.

The chain combines TRBV7-9 with TRBJ2-7, with 7 nucleotides matching TRBD1. With 1 base clipped from V and 9 bases from J, the junction kept 9 bases outside the gene matches. There are 14 residues in the CDR3. The germline gives CDR1 SEHNR, CDR2 FQNEAQ (reference sequence). CDR3 sequence (DNA): TGTGCCAGCAGCTTAGGGGGACAGAAAACGAGGCAGTACGTC. This translates into CASSLGGQKTRQYV.

Here the CDR3 DNA reads TGTGCCAGCATAATCGGACTAGCGGGGGGCACAGATACGCAGTATTTT. This gives the protein CASIIGLAGGTDTQYF. This sequence joins TRBV2 and TRBJ2-3, with 13 bases that match TRBD2. The trim removed 7 bases at V and 1 base at J, leaving 5 bases unmatched. This CDR3 contains 16 residues. Germline CDR1 and CDR2: SNHLY and FYNNEI.

The V call is TRBV5-1, the J call TRBJ2-3, with D perhaps matching TRBD2 (6 bases). This CDR3 contains 14 residues. The germline V gene has CDR1 SGHRS and CDR2 YFSETQ. Between the trimmed V and J ends, which lost 7 bases and 0 bases, there was a span of 12 bases. The CDR3 region is CASQVSGSTDTQYF. As DNA, the CDR3 is TGCGCCAGCCAAGTTAGCGGAAGCACAGATACGCAGTATTTT.